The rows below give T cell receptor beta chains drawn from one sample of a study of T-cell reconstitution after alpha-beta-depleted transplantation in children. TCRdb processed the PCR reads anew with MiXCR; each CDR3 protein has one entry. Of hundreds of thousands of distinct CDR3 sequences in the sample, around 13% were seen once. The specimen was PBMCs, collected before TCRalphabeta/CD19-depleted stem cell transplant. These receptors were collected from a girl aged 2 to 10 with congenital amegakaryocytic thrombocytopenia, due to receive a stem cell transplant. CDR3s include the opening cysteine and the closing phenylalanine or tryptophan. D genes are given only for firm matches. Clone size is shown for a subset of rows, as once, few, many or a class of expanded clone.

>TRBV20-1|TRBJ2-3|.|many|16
CSASHLGFSVADTQYF
TGCAGTGCTAGTCACCTAGGGTTCTCTGTCGCAGATACGCAGTATTTT
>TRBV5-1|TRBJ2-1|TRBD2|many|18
CASSLAILETSGDNEQFF
TGCGCCAGCAGCTTGGCCATATTAGAGACTAGCGGCGACAATGAGCAGTTCTTC
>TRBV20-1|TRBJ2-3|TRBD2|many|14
CSGFLAGVADTQYF
TGCAGCGGATTCTTAGCGGGAGTGGCAGATACGCAGTATTTT
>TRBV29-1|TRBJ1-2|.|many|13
CSVGSGENYGYTF
TGCAGCGTTGGGTCAGGGGAAAACTATGGCTACACCTTC
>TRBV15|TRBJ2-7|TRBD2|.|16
CATSRKGLARTYEQYF
TGTGCCACCAGCAGAAAGGGACTAGCGAGAACCTACGAGCAGTACTTC
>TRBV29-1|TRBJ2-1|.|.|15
CSVEDRRTAYNEQFF
TGCAGCGTTGAAGATAGGCGGACAGCTTACAATGAGCAGTTCTTC
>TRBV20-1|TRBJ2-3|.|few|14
CSAEEDPSTDTQYF
TGCAGTGCTGAAGAGGACCCCTCAACAGATACGCAGTATTTT
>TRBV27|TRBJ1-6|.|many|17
CASSLLGGSSYNSPLHF
TGTGCCAGCAGTTTACTCGGGGGGAGCTCCTATAATTCACCCCTCCACTTT
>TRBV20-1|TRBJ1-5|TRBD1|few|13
CSAVTGANQPQHF
TGCAGTGCTGTTACAGGGGCCAATCAGCCCCAGCATTTT
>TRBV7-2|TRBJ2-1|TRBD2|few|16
CASSELAGFSYNEQFF
TGTGCCAGCAGCGAACTAGCGGGATTCTCCTACAATGAGCAGTTCTTC
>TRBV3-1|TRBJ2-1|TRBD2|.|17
CASSQLGRETSYNEQFF
TGTGCCAGCAGCCAATTAGGGCGGGAGACTTCGTACAATGAGCAGTTCTTC
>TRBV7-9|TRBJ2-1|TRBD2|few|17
CASSPKGLAGNDNEQFF
TGTGCCAGCAGCCCGAAGGGACTAGCGGGTAACGACAATGAGCAGTTCTTC
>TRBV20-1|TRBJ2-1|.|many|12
CSVTTKGYEQFF
TGCAGTGTAACGACCAAGGGATATGAGCAGTTCTTC